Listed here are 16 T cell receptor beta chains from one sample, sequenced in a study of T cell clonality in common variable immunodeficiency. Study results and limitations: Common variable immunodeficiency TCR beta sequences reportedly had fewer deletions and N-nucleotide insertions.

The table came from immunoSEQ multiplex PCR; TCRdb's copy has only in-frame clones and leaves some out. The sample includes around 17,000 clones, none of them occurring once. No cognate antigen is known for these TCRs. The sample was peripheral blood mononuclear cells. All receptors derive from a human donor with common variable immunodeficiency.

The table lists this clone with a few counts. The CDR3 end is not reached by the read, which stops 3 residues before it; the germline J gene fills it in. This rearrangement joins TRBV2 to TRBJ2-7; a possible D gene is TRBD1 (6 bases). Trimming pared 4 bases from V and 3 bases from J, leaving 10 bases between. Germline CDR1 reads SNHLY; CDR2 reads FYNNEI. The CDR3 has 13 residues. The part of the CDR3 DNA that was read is TGTGCCAGCAGTGCGCAGGGGTTCTACGAG. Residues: CASSAQGFYE. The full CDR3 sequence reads CASSAQGFYEQYF.

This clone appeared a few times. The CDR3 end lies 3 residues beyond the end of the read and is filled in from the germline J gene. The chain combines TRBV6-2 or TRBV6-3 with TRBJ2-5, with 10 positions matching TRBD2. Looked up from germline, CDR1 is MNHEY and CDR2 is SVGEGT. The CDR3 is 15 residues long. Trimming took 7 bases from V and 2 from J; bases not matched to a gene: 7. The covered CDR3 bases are TGTGCCAGCACCCTAAGCGGGGGGGGACAAGAGACC. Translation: CASTLSGGGQET. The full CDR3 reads CASTLSGGGQETQYF.

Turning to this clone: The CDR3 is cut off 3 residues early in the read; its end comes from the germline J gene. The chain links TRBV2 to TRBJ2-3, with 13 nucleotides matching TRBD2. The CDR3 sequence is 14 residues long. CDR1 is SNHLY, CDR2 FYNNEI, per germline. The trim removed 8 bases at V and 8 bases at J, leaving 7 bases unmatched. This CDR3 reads CASSGLAGVGTQYF. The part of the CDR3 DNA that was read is TGTGCCAGCTCCGGACTAGCGGGAGTAGGTACG.

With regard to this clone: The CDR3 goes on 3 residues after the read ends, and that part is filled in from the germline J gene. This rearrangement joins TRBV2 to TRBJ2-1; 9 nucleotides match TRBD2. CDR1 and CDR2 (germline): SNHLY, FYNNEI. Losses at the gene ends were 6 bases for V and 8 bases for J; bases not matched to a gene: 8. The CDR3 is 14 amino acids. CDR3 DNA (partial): TGTGCCAGCAGGGGGTCTAGCGGGGCAGATGAG. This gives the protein CASRGSSGADE. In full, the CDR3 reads CASRGSSGADEQFF.

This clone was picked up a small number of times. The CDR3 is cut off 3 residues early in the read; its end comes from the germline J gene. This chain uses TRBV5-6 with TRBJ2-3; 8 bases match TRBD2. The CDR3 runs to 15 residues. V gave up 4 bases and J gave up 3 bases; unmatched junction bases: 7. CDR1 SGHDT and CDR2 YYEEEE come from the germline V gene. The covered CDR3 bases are TGTGCCAGCAGCCGAAAGGCTAGCGGGACAGATACG. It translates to CASSRKASGTDT. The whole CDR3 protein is CASSRKASGTDTQYF.

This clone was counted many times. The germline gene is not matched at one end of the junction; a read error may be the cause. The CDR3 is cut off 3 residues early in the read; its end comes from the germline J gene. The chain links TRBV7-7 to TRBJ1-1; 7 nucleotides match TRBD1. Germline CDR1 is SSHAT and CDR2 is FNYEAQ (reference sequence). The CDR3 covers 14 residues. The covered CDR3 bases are TGTGCTAGCAGCCCAACAGGGGTATTCACTGAA. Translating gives CASSPTGVFTE. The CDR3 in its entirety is CASSPTGVFTEAFF.

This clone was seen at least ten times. Incomplete CDR3 DNA: TGCAGTGCCCCGGACAAGACAACTGGAAACACC. The encoded protein is CSAPDKTTGNT. The whole CDR3 sequence reads CSAPDKTTGNTIYF. J is TRBJ1-3 and V is TRBV20-1; D perhaps matches TRBD1 (5 bases). The read halts 3 residues ahead of the CDR3 end, with the missing end drawn from the germline J gene. Germline V CDR1 and CDR2: DFQATT, SNEGSKA (reference sequence). V shed 6 bases and J shed 2 bases, with 14 bases lying between them. The CDR3 totals 14 residues.

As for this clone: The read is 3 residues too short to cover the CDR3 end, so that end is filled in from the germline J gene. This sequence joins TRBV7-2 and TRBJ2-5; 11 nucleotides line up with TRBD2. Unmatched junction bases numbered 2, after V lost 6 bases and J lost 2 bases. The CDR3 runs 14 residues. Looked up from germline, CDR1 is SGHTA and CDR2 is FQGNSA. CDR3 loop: CASSRLAGQETQYF. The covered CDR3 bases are TGTGCCAGCAGTAGACTAGCGGGGCAAGAGACC. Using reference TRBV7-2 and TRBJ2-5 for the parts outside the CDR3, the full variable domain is GAGVSQSPSNKVTEKGKDVELRCDPISGHTALYWYRQSLGQGLEFLIYFQGNSAPDKSGLPSDRFSAERTGGSVSTLTIQRTQQEDSAVYLCASSRLAGQETQYFGPGTRLLVL.

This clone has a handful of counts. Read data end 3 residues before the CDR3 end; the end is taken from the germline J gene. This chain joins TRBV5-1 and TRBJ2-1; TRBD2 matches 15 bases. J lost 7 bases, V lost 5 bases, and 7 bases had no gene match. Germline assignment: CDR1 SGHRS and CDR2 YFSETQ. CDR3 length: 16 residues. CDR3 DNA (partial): TGCGCCAGCAGTTACGGACTAGCGGGAGGGTATAATGAG. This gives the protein CASSYGLAGGYNE. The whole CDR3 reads CASSYGLAGGYNEQFF.

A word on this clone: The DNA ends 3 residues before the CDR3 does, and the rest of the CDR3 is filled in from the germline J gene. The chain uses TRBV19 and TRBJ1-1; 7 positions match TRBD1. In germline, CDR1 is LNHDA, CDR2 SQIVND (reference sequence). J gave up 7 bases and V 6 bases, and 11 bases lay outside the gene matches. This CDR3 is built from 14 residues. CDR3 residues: CASRDRARRREAFF. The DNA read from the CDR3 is TGTGCCAGTAGAGACAGGGCCAGACGCCGTGAA.

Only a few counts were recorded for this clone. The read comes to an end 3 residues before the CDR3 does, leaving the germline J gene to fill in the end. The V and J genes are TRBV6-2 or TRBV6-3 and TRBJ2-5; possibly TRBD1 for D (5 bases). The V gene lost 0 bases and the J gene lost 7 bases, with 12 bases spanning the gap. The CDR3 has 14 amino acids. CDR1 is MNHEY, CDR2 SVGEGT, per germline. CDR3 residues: CASSYSLQVGTQYF. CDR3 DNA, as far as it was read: TGTGCCAGCAGTTACTCGCTACAGGTCGGGACC.

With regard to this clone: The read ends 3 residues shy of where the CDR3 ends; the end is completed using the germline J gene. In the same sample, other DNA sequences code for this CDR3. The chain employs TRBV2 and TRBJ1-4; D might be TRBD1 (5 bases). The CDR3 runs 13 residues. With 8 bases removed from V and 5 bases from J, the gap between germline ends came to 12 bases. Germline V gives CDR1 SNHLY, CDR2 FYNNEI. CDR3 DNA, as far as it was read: TGTGCCAGCCGAGGGGAGGAGAATGAAAAA. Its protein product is CASRGEENEK. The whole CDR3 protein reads CASRGEENEKLFF.

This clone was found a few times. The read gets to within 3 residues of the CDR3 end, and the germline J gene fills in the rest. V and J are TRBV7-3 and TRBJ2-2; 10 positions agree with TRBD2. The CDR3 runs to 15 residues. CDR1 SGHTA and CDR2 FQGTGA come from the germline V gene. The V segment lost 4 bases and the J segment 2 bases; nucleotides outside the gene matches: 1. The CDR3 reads CASSWTSGNTGELFF. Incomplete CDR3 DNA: TGTGCCAGCAGCTGGACTAGCGGCAACACCGGGGAG.

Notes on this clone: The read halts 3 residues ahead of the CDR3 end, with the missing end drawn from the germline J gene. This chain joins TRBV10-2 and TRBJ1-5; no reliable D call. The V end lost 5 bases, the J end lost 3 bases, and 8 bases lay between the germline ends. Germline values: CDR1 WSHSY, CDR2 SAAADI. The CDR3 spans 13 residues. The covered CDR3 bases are TGCGCCAGCAGTTCAGCGAACAATCAGCCC. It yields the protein CASSSANNQP. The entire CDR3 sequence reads CASSSANNQPQHF.

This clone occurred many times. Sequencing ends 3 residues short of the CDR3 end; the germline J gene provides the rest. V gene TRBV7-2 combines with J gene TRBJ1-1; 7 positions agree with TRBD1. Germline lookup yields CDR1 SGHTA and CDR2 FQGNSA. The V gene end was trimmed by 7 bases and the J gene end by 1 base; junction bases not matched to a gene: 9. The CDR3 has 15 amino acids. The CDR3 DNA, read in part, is TGTGCCAGCACCACCAGACAGGGCCAGAACACTGAA. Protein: CASTTRQGQNTE. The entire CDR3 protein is CASTTRQGQNTEAFF.

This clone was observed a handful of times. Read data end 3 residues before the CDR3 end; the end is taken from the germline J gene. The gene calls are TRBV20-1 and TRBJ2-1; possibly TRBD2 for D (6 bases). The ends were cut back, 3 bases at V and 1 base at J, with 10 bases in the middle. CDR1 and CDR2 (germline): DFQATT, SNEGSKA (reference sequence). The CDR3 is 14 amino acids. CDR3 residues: CSARGRGSYNEQFF. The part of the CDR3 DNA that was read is TGCAGTGCTAGGGGACGGGGGTCCTACAATGAG.